This passage covers 5 T cell receptor beta chains from one sample sequenced in a study of T cell responses to AZD1222 COVID-19 vaccine. The assay was immunoSEQ multiplex PCR, and TCRdb's table has in-frame clones only and misses some. The sample contains about 79,000 clones, more than 70% of which appear only once. The source material was peripheral blood, sampled on day 0 of AZD1222 vaccination. Receptors originate from an adult in good health.

This clone was picked up a small number of times. The J gene is TRBJ2-1, the V gene TRBV19; no reliable D call. CDR1 LNHDA and CDR2 SQIVND come from the germline V gene (reference sequence). The CDR3 spans 14 residues. Between the trimmed V and J ends, which lost 2 bases and 5 bases, there was a span of 10 bases. The CDR3, as DNA: TGTGCCAGTAGTATACTAGTGACAAACAATGAGCAGTTCTTC. Translated, it gives CASSILVTNNEQFF.

This clone was recorded a few times. The V gene is TRBV2, the J gene TRBJ1-5, with unresolved D. The germline gives CDR1 SNHLY, CDR2 FYNNEI. The ends were cut back, 1 base at V and 1 base at J, with 8 bases in the middle. The CDR3 is made up of 15 amino acids. The CDR3 sequence is CASSEGNLSNQPQHF. The CDR3 DNA is TGTGCCAGCAGTGAAGGGAATTTGAGCAATCAGCCCCAGCATTTT.

The chain uses TRBV7-9 and TRBJ2-2, with 8 nucleotides matching TRBD2. The CDR3 contains 14 residues. Germline trimming cut 8 bases from V and 2 bases from J; bases unmatched to any gene: 4. Germline-derived CDR1 and CDR2 are SEHNR and FQNEAQ (reference sequence). The CDR3 sequence is CASAGGANTGELFF. Here the CDR3 DNA reads TGTGCCAGCGCCGGGGGGGCCAACACCGGGGAGCTGTTTTTT.

The genes are TRBV5-6 and TRBJ1-1; 7 nucleotides agree with TRBD1. The germline gives CDR1 SGHDT, CDR2 YYEEEE. CDR3 length equals 15 residues. With 3 bases clipped from V and 7 bases from J, the junction kept 12 bases outside the gene matches. The CDR3 here is CASSSIGQVEGEAFF. The CDR3 nucleotides are TGTGCCAGCAGCTCGATAGGACAGGTGGAAGGTGAAGCTTTCTTT.

CDR3 protein: CASSYQVPFGNQPQHF. The DNA for the CDR3 is TGTGCCAGCAGTTACCAGGTCCCATTCGGCAATCAGCCCCAGCATTTT. The chain joins TRBV6-5 to TRBJ1-5; D is uncertain. Germline assignment: CDR1 MNHEY and CDR2 SVGAGI. The CDR3 is 16 amino acids. V was pared by 2 bases and J by 2 bases, with 13 bases between.